These 15 T cell receptor beta chains were sequenced from one sample in a study of cytomegalovirus exposure and HLA in healthy donors. Sequenced by immunoSEQ multiplex PCR; TCRdb stores in-frame clones only, minus some. The table lists tens of thousands of clones, 95% to 97% of them singletons, with about 1.5% in the top ten. Sequencing used PBMCs. The origin of the receptors is a woman between 18 and 30 years old in good health and CMV-seropositive.

CDR3 in amino acids: CASSIASPGANVLTF. Here the CDR3 DNA reads TGTGCCAGTAGTATAGCCTCTCCTGGGGCCAACGTCCTGACTTTC. This chain uses TRBV19 with TRBJ2-6; D not resolved. V gave up 1 base and J gave up 2 bases, with 6 bases separating them. Germline V gene data show CDR1 as LNHDA and CDR2 as SQIVND (reference sequence). CDR3 size: 15 residues.

This clone is a singleton in its sample. The V and J genes are TRBV9 and TRBJ1-1; D possibly corresponds to TRBD1 (5 bases). V lost 0 bases and J 6 bases, leaving 12 bases between the germline ends. In germline, CDR1 is SGDLS, CDR2 YYNGEE. The length of the CDR3 is 14 residues. This CDR3 reads CASSVAGRAPEAFF. For the CDR3, the DNA is TGTGCCAGCAGCGTAGCGGGCAGGGCCCCTGAAGCTTTCTTT.

This clone was found once. The chain recombines TRBV11-2 with TRBJ2-5; perhaps TRBD1 as D (5 bases). The CDR3 is 13 residues long. V lost 2 bases and J lost 4, with 8 bases in between. Germline-derived CDR1 and CDR2 are SGHAT and FQNNGV. This CDR3 is CASSLLRGETQYF. The CDR3 coding sequence is TGTGCCAGCAGCTTACTAAGGGGAGAGACCCAGTACTTC.

This clone was recorded only once. V usage is TRBV9 and J usage is TRBJ2-7, with TRBD2 as a possible D gene (6 bases). V lost 4 bases and J lost 4, with 12 bases in between. Germline V gene lookup returns CDR1 SGDLS and CDR2 YYNGEE. This CDR3 region has 13 residues. The CDR3 sequence is CASSLTAGYEQYF. The CDR3 DNA reads as TGTGCCAGCAGCCTGACTGCGGGGTACGAGCAGTACTTC. The full variable domain, its missing parts supplied by reference TRBV9 and TRBJ2-7, is DSGVTQTPKHLITATGQRVTLRCSPRSGDLSVYWYQQSLDQGLQFLIQYYNGEERAKGNILERFSAQQFPDLHSELNLSSLELGDSALYFCASSLTAGYEQYFGPGTRLTVT.

The rearrangement links TRBV15 to TRBJ1-1; the D gene is possibly TRBD1 (5 bases). This CDR3 is 14 amino acids long. CDR1 and CDR2 (germline): LNHNV, YYDKDF (reference sequence). V lost 1 base to trimming and J lost 0 bases, with 6 bases between them. Written as DNA, the CDR3 is TGTGCCACCAGCAGAGGACAGATGAACACTGAAGCTTTCTTT. This encodes CATSRGQMNTEAFF. The full variable domain, in which reference TRBV15 and TRBJ1-1 provide the parts outside the CDR3, is DAMVIQNPRYQVTQFGKPVTLSCSQTLNHNVMYWYQQKSSQAPKLLFHYYDKDFNNEADTPDNFQSRRPNTSFCFLDIRSPGLGDTAMYLCATSRGQMNTEAFFGQGTRLTVV.

The V and J genes are TRBV28 and TRBJ2-2; D might be TRBD1 (6 bases). This CDR3 is 16 amino acids long. V was shortened by 2 bases and J by 0 bases, with 10 bases between the two germline ends. CDR1 and CDR2 from the germline V gene are MDHEN and SYDVKM. CDR3 DNA sequence: TGTGCCAGCAGTTTACCGGGACAAGCGAACACCGGGGAGCTGTTTTTT. Its protein product is CASSLPGQANTGELFF. Looking up the rest from reference TRBV28 and TRBJ2-2 gives the full variable domain: DVKVTQSSRYLVKRTGEKVFLECVQDMDHENMFWYRQDPGLGLRLIYFSYDVKMKEKGDIPEGYSVSREKKERFSLILESASTNQTSMYLCASSLPGQANTGELFFGEGSRLTVL.

The chain carries TRBV7-3 and TRBJ2-7; 9 bases are shared with TRBD2. This CDR3 has 15 residues. V lost 1 base, J lost 2 bases, and 3 bases stayed unmatched. Per the germline V gene, CDR1 is SGHTA and CDR2 is FQGTGA. CDR3 in amino acids: CASSLISSGAYEQYF. The CDR3 bases are TGTGCCAGCAGCTTAATCTCTAGCGGGGCCTACGAGCAGTACTTC.

V gene TRBV21-1 combines with J gene TRBJ2-1; the DNA was not used to check the table's D call, TRBD1. TRBV21-1 is flagged as a pseudogene. This CDR3 has 15 amino acids. In DNA, the CDR3 is TGTGCCAGCAGCAAAGCAGGGGGAACCTACAATGAGCAGTTCTTC. Protein product: CASSKAGGTYNEQFF.

The rearrangement joins TRBV28 to TRBJ2-7, with TRBD2 matching 8 bases. Germline CDR1 is MDHEN and CDR2 is SYDVKM. Unmatched junction bases numbered 6, after V lost 5 bases and J lost 0 bases. The CDR3 is made up of 15 amino acids. DNA of the CDR3: TGTGCCAGCAGTGATATAGCGGGAATCTCCTACGAGCAGTACTTC. Protein sequence: CASSDIAGISYEQYF.

DNA of the CDR3: TGTGCCAGCAGTTTTTCGCGGGGGGGGTTGAACACTGAAGCTTTCTTT. Its protein is CASSFSRGGLNTEAFF. The chain combines TRBV7-9 with TRBJ1-1, with D perhaps matching TRBD1 (5 bases). This CDR3 is built from 16 residues. Germline V gene lookup returns CDR1 SEHNR and CDR2 FQNEAQ (reference sequence). Trimming removed 6 bases from V and 0 bases from J, with 17 bases in between.

The rearrangement links TRBV19 to TRBJ1-4, with TRBD1 as a possible D gene (6 bases). V gave up 0 bases and J gave up 7 bases, with 6 bases separating them. Germline assignment: CDR1 LNHDA and CDR2 SQIVND (reference sequence). CDR3 length: 13 residues. DNA of the CDR3: TGTGCCAGTAGTATAGAGGACAGTGAAAAACTGTTTTTT. Its protein product is CASSIEDSEKLFF.

Comment on this clone: One end of the junction does not line up with germline, which may come from a read error. The rearrangement uses TRBV7-9 and TRBJ2-7; TRBD2 matches at 11 bases. CDR3 size: 13 residues. The germline V gene encodes CDR1 SEHNR and CDR2 FQNEAQ (reference sequence). The CDR3 region is CASSLAGGEEQYF. The CDR3, as DNA: TGTGCCAGCAGCCTAGCGGGAGGTGAGGAGCAGTACTTC. The full variable domain, completed using reference TRBV7-9 and TRBJ2-7, is DTGVSQNPRHKITKRGQNVTFRCDPISEHNRLYWYRQTLGQGPEFLTYFQNEAQLEKSRLLSDRFSAERPKGSFSTLEIQRTEQGDSAMYLCASSLAGGEEQYFGPGTRLTVT.

The rearrangement joins TRBV10-1 to TRBJ2-2; 13 bases are a match to TRBD2. Unmatched junction bases numbered 2, after V lost 3 bases and J lost 4 bases. The CDR3 extends over 16 amino acids. Germline-derived CDR1 and CDR2 are WNHNN and SYGVQD (reference sequence). CDR3 in DNA: TGCGCCAGCAGTGAACTAGCGGGAGGGGGCACCGGGGAGCTGTTTTTT. It codes for CASSELAGGGTGELFF.

J is TRBJ2-1 and V is TRBV6-1, with TRBD2 as a possible D gene (6 bases). V lost 11 bases and J lost 10, with 18 bases in between. The CDR3 totals 12 residues. Germline CDR1 and CDR2: MNHNS and SASEGT. CDR3 coding DNA: TGTGCCCGGGGCGGGACCTCGGGGGAGCAGTTCTTC. Its protein product is CARGGTSGEQFF.

The gene calls are TRBV5-1 and TRBJ2-7; 10 positions match TRBD2. This CDR3 is built from 16 residues. Germline CDR1 SGHRS, CDR2 YFSETQ. V was clipped by 3 bases and J by 7 bases; unmatched bases: 13. The CDR3, as DNA: TGCGCCAGCAGCTGGCGTCCGGGACTAGCGAGTTGGGAGCAGTACTTC. Protein sequence: CASSWRPGLASWEQYF.